Sequencing of this T cell receptor beta chain was carried out in a study of type 1 regulatory T cells. Study-level background: T-allo10 is a Tr1-enriched, alloantigen-specific CD4 T cell product made in vitro.

MiXCR was run by TCRdb on the reads, yielding one entry per CDR3 protein. Of 88,000 or so distinct CDR3 sequences in the sample, roughly a third were seen once. Germline CDR1 reads WSHSY; CDR2 reads SAAADI. There are 13 residues in the CDR3. V dropped 6 bases and J dropped 4 bases, with 13 bases sitting between them. The sequence was obtained from a human donor in good health. This chain links TRBV10-2 with TRBJ2-7; possible D gene TRBD1, 5 bases. The sequencing sample was made of CD4+ T cells, either the whole sample or a sorted fraction (not recorded which). The CDR3 coding sequence is TGCGCCAGCAGCGAACCAGGGCGGTACGAGCAGTACTTC. This encodes CASSEPGRYEQYF.